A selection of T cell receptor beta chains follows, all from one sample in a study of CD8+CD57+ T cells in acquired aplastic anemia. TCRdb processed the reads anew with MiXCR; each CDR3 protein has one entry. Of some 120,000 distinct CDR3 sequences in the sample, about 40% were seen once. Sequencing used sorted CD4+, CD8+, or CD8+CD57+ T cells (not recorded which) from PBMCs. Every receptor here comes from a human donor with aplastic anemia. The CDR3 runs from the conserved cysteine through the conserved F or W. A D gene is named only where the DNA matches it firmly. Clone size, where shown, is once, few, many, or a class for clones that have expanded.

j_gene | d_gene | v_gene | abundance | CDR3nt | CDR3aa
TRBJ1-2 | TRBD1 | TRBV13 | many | TGTGCCAGCAGCCCCCGGGACAGTGCCACCTATGGCTACACCTTC | CASSPRDSATYGYTF
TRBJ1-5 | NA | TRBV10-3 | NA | TGTGCCATCAGTGAGTTCGGGCAGGGTTTGTACGAGCATTTT | CAISEFGQGLYEHF
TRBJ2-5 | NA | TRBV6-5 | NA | TGTGCCAGCAGTTACGGGTCCCTGGGGGAGGCCCAGTACTTC | CASSYGSLGEAQYF
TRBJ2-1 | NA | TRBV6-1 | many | TGTGCCAGCAGTGGACAGGGAGGTGGGAATGAGCAGTTCTTC | CASSGQGGGNEQFF
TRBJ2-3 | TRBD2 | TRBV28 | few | TGTGCCAGCAGCCAAATAGCGGGGGGCACAGATACGCAGTATTTT | CASSQIAGGTDTQYF
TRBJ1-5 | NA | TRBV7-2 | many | TGTGCCAGCAGCTTAGCGGCCTCCGAGGGCAGTCAGCCCCAGCATTTT | CASSLAASEGSQPQHF
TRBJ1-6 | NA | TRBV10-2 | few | TGCGCCAGCAGTGAGTCGATACAGGGAGATTCACCCCTCCACTTT | CASSESIQGDSPLHF
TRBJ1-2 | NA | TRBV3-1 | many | TGTGCCGATCCGTCTTGCTATGGCTACACCTTC | CADPSCYGYTF
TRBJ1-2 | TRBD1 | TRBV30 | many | TGTGCCTGGGGAAGACAGGGCAAATTTGGCTACACCTTC | CAWGRQGKFGYTF
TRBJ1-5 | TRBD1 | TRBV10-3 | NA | TGTGCCATCAGTCAGGGGGCCAGCAATCAGCCCCAGCATTTT | CAISQGASNQPQHF
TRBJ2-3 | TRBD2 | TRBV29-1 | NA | TGCAGCGTTAACGGACTAGCGGGGGGGCAGACAGATACGCAGTATTTT | CSVNGLAGGQTDTQYF
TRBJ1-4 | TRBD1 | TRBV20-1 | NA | TGCAGTGCCCTGACAGGGGGGGGTGAAAAACTGTTTTTT | CSALTGGGEKLFF
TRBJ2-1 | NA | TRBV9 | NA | TGTGCCAGCAGCCGGGGGGACAGTTACAATGAGCAGTTCTTC | CASSRGDSYNEQFF
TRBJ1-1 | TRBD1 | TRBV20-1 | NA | TGCAGTGCTAGAGATCGGCAGGGGGCTTCGGGTGAAGCTTTCTTT | CSARDRQGASGEAFF
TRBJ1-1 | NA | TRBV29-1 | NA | TGCAGCGTTGCGAGTACAGGATTCACTGAAGCTTTCTTT | CSVASTGFTEAFF
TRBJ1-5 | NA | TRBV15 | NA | TGTGCCACCAGCAGAGCAACTAATAGCAATCAGCCCCAGCATTTT | CATSRATNSNQPQHF
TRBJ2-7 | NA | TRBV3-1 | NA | TGTGCCAGCAGCCAAGCTACTCCCTACGAGCAGTACTTC | CASSQATPYEQYF
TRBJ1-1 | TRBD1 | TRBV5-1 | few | TGCGCCAGCAGCGTCGGGACAGGACGCTCGAACACTGAAGCTTTCTTT | CASSVGTGRSNTEAFF
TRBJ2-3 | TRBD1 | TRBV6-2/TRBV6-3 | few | TGTGCCAGCAGTTACTCGCGGACAGGGGGCACAGATACGCAGTATTTT | CASSYSRTGGTDTQYF
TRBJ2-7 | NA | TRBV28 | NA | TGTGCCAGCAGTTCCCCGGGACTGAACTCCTACGAGCAGTACTTC | CASSSPGLNSYEQYF
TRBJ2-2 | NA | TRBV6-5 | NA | TGTGCCAGCAGTTACCTCCCCGGGGAGCTGTTTTTT | CASSYLPGELFF
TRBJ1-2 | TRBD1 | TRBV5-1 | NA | TGCGCCAGCAGCCCTGGGGACAGCCCTTCCAATGGCTACACCTTC | CASSPGDSPSNGYTF
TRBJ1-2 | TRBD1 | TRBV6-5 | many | TGTGCCAGCAGTCAAAGACAGGGGAAAGTAGTAGGCTACACCTTC | CASSQRQGKVVGYTF
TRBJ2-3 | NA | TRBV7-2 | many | TGTGCCAGCAGCTTAGGGGCAGGGATAGATACGCAGTATTTT | CASSLGAGIDTQYF
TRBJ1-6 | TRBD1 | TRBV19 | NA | TGTGCCAGCCGGGACAGGGGTTTTAATTCACCCCTCCACTTT | CASRDRGFNSPLHF
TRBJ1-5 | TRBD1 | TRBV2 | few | TGTGCCAGAGGGGACAGGGGGGTTCAGCCCCAGCATTTT | CARGDRGVQPQHF
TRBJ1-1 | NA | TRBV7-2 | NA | TGTGCCAGCAGCGTACAGGGCGAAATTCTGAGGACTGAAGTTTTCTTT | CASSVQGEILRTEVFF
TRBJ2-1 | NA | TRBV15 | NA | TGTGCCACCAGCCCTATCACAGGATACTACAATGAGCAGTTCTTC | CATSPITGYYNEQFF
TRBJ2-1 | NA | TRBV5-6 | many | TGTGCCAGCAGCTTGGAGATGGAGTTTTCCAATGAGCAGTTCTTC | CASSLEMEFSNEQFF
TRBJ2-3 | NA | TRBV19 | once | TGTGCCAGTAGGTCTAGCCCCGCAGATACGCAGTATTTT | CASRSSPADTQYF
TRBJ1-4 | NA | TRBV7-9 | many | TGTGCCAGCAGCCTATCCCCTCATGAAAAACTGTTTTTT | CASSLSPHEKLFF
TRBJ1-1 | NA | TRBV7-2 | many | TGTGCCAGCAGCTTTAAGGAAGACACTGAAGCTTTCTTT | CASSFKEDTEAFF
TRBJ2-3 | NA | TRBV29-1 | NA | TGCAGCGTCCTCCGGGGCGGCCACACAGATACGCAGTATTTT | CSVLRGGHTDTQYF
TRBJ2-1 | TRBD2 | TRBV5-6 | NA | TGTGCCAGCAGCGCGACTAGCGGGGGGGCGTTGCAGTTCTTC | CASSATSGGALQFF
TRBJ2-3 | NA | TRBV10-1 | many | TGCGCCAGCAGCCTTACCGGGACGCAGTATTTT | CASSLTGTQYF
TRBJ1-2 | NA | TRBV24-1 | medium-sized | TGTGCCACCAGTGATGGAGGACAGATACTTTCTGGCTACACCTTC | CATSDGGQILSGYTF
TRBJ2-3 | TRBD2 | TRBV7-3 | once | TGTGCCAGCAGCTTGACTAGCGGGGTTTGTACAGATACGCAGTATTTT | CASSLTSGVCTDTQYF
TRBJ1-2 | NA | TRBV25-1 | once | TGTGCCAGCAGACCCTTAGGGGATGATGGCTACACCTTC | CASRPLGDDGYTF
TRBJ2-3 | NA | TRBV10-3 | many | TGTGCCATCAGTGAGTCGATGTACAGCAGCACAGATACGCAGTATTTT | CAISESMYSSTDTQYF
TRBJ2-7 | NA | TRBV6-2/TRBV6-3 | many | TGTGCCAGCAACCGTCAAGAACCCTACGAGCAGTACTTC | CASNRQEPYEQYF
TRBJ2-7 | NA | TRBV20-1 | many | TGCGGTGCTGGGGGGGGGCACGAGCAGTACTTC | CGAGGGHEQYF
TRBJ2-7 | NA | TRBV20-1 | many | TGCAGTGCTAGAGGACGGGGGACCCTCTACGAGCAGTACTTC | CSARGRGTLYEQYF
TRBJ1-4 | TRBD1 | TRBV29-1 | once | TGCAGTGCTAGGCGACAGGGGGTGTTAGAAAAACTGTTTTTT | CSARRQGVLEKLFF
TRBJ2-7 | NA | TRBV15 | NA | TGTGCCACCAGCAGAGATTCTCACTACGAGCAGTACTTC | CATSRDSHYEQYF
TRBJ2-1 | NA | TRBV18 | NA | TGTGCCAGCTCACCACAATCGAGCTCCTACAATGAGCAGTTCTTC | CASSPQSSSYNEQFF